Sequencing of this T cell receptor beta chain was carried out in a study of CD8 T cells in Susac syndrome. About the study: Active disease was present in about 6 of the sequenced Susac syndrome patients, whereas fewer than ten of them were in remission. Patients with Susac syndrome were therapy-naive, on corticosteroids, or on intravenous immunoglobulin alone at blood draw.

Random hexamers primed reverse transcription of roughly 0.5 to 1 ug RNA. The immunoSEQ assay covered 54 Vbeta and 13 Jbeta segments for CDR3. TCRdb reanalysed the immunoSEQ multiplex PCR reads using MiXCR and keeps one entry per CDR3 protein. The sample lists 75,000 to 95,000 distinct CDR3 sequences, 95% to 97% occurring once. V was clipped by 2 bases and J by 2 bases, with 10 bases between them. CDR3 length equals 14 residues. Germline V lookup: CDR1 GTSNPN, CDR2 SVGIG (reference sequence). This clonotype was sampled from a human donor with Susac syndrome. Material for sequencing was CD8+ T cells from PBMCs. The chain combines TRBV30 with TRBJ1-5, with D perhaps TRBD1 (5 bases). CDR3 coding DNA: TGTGCCTGGAGTTTTAGCAGGGGCAATCAGCCCCAGCATTTT. Translation: CAWSFSRGNQPQHF.